Each of the 31 T cell receptor beta chains below was sequenced from the same sample in a study of T cell responses to AZD1222 COVID-19 vaccine. Libraries were prepared by immunoSEQ multiplex PCR; TCRdb keeps only in-frame clonotypes and omits some of them. The sample has approximately 97,000 clones, more than 70% seen once; the top ten hold about 17%. The sample in question was peripheral blood, obtained on day 0 of AZD1222 vaccination. These receptors were taken from an adult in good health.

CDR3 sequence reads: CASSETVGLPYEQYV. The CDR3 DNA sequence: TGTGCCAGCAGTGAAACGGTGGGCCTTCCCTACGAGCAGTACGTC. The chain couples TRBV6-1 to TRBJ2-7; D unclear. The CDR3 has 15 amino acids. Germline values: CDR1 MNHNS, CDR2 SASEGT. Between the trimmed V and J ends, which lost 2 bases and 2 bases, there was a span of 13 bases.

The chain is built from TRBV5-1 and TRBJ1-1, with D perhaps matching TRBD1 (5 bases). V gave up 0 bases and J gave up 4 bases, with 16 bases separating them. From germline, CDR1 is SGHRS and CDR2 YFSETQ. This CDR3 is built from 16 residues. The CDR3 coding sequence is TGCGCCAGCAGCTTGGCCTGGGGGAGGGAGAGCACTGAAGCTTTCTTT. It is translated as CASSLAWGRESTEAFF.

This clone occurred once. CDR3 protein: CASSLALVKNIQYF. The DNA of the CDR3 is TGTGCCAGCAGCTTAGCCCTGGTCAAAAACATTCAGTACTTC. V and J are TRBV7-2 and TRBJ2-4, with D unclear. Germline CDR1 and CDR2: SGHTA and FQGNSA. The CDR3 is 14 amino acids. With 0 bases removed from V and 3 bases from J, the gap between germline ends came to 6 bases.

This sequence joins TRBV7-8 and TRBJ1-5, with D unclear. The CDR3 contains 16 residues. V was trimmed by 1 base and J by 1 base, leaving 11 bases between them. The germline CDR1 and CDR2 sequences are SGHVS and FQNEAQ. As DNA, the CDR3 is TGTGCCAGCAGCTTAGGGGAGGGTCGGAGCAATCAGCCCCAGCATTTT. It codes for CASSLGEGRSNQPQHF.

This clone appeared a few times. V and J are TRBV6-1 and TRBJ1-2, with TRBD1 as a possible D gene (5 bases). The ends were cut back, 0 bases at V and 8 bases at J, with 10 bases in the middle. CDR3 length equals 13 residues. Germline V lookup: CDR1 MNHNS, CDR2 SASEGT. The CDR3 sequence: CASSEAQGWGYTF. The CDR3 DNA follows: TGTGCCAGCAGTGAAGCCCAGGGTTGGGGCTACACCTTC.

The rearrangement joins TRBV14 to TRBJ2-7; D uncertain. This CDR3 has 14 residues. CDR1 and CDR2 (germline): SGHDN, FVKESK. Trimming pared 5 bases from V and 5 bases from J, leaving 16 bases between. The CDR3 is CASSERGTKDEQYV. In DNA, the CDR3 is TGTGCCAGCAGCGAGCGAGGTACGAAGGACGAGCAGTACGTC.

This chain joins TRBV7-9 and TRBJ2-1; D unresolved. The V end lost 2 bases, the J end lost 6 bases, and 14 bases lay between the germline ends. CDR3 length: 15 amino acids. Looked up from germline, CDR1 is SEHNR and CDR2 is FQNEAQ (reference sequence). The CDR3 DNA reads as TGTGCCAGCAGCTTATCGTATACTTACCCCAATGAGCAGTTCTTC. It yields the protein CASSLSYTYPNEQFF. The entire variable domain, with the rest obtained from reference TRBV7-9 and TRBJ2-1, is as follows: DTGVSQNPRHKITKRGQNVTFRCDPISEHNRLYWYRQTLGQGPEFLTYFQNEAQLEKSRLLSDRFSAERPKGSFSTLEIQRTEQGDSAMYLCASSLSYTYPNEQFFGPGTRLTVL.

This chain uses TRBV3-1 (or the pseudogene TRBV3-2) with TRBJ1-6; 7 bases line up with TRBD1. The CDR3 has 14 amino acids. Germline CDR1 and CDR2: LGHDT and YNNKEL (reference sequence). With 3 bases clipped from V and 6 bases from J, the junction kept 2 bases outside the gene matches. The CDR3 bases are TGTGCCAGCAGCCAGGGACAGATTAATTCACCCCTCCACTTT. Protein product: CASSQGQINSPLHF.

This clone is a singleton in its sample. CDR3 nucleotide sequence: TGTGCCAGCAGCTACCACCCGGGACAGCTAAACACCGGGGAGCTGTTTTTT. This encodes CASSYHPGQLNTGELFF. The chain recombines TRBV7-2 with TRBJ2-2, with 7 bases lining up with TRBD1. The germline gives CDR1 SGHTA, CDR2 FQGNSA. With 4 bases clipped from V and 2 bases from J, the junction kept 10 bases outside the gene matches. This CDR3 is 17 amino acids long.

The chain has TRBV28 and TRBJ2-7; 7 bases match TRBD2. Germline V gives CDR1 MDHEN, CDR2 SYDVKM. This CDR3 spans 12 amino acids. Trimming took 3 bases from V and 6 from J; bases not matched to a gene: 2. The CDR3 sequence: CASSFSGGEQYF. In nucleotides, the CDR3 is TGTGCCAGCAGTTTTTCGGGGGGCGAGCAGTACTTC.

The chain recombines TRBV6-2 or TRBV6-3 with TRBJ2-1, with TRBD2 as a possible D gene (7 bases). The V gene lost 2 bases and the J gene lost 7 bases, with 15 bases spanning the gap. Germline V gives CDR1 MNHEY, CDR2 SVGEGT. The CDR3 is made up of 15 amino acids. This chain's CDR3 is CASSYAGAWENEQFF. The CDR3 region has the DNA TGTGCCAGCAGTTACGCGGGGGCTTGGGAAAATGAGCAGTTCTTC.

The chain uses TRBV4-2 and TRBJ2-7; 12 nucleotides match TRBD2. The ends lost 0 bases at V and 3 bases at J; junction bases unmatched: 9. Per the germline V gene, CDR1 is LGHNA and CDR2 is YNFKEQ. This CDR3 region has 18 residues. The CDR3 region has the DNA TGTGCCAGCAGCCAAGACGCCGGACTAGCGGGAACATTCTACGAGCAGTACTTC. Translated: CASSQDAGLAGTFYEQYF.

The chain has TRBV6-2 or TRBV6-3 and TRBJ1-2, with TRBD1 matching 8 bases. The junction had 6 bases not matched to a gene; V was cut back by 1 base and J by 8 bases. Looked up from germline, CDR1 is MNHEY and CDR2 is SVGEGT. CDR3 length equals 14 residues. The CDR3 loop reads CASSYFGQGAGYTF. In nucleotides, the CDR3 is TGTGCCAGCAGTTACTTTGGGCAGGGGGCCGGCTACACCTTC.

The chain joins TRBV7-3 to TRBJ2-1, with TRBD2 matching 9 bases. Trimming took 2 bases from V and 5 from J; bases not matched to a gene: 4. Germline lookup yields CDR1 SGHTA and CDR2 FQGTGA. The CDR3 runs to 15 residues. The CDR3: CASSLLAGDNNEQFF. For the CDR3, the DNA is TGTGCCAGCAGCTTATTAGCGGGAGACAACAATGAGCAGTTCTTC.

The chain carries TRBV6-2 or TRBV6-3 and TRBJ1-1; TRBD1 matches 7 bases. V lost 4 bases, J lost 8 bases, and 1 base stayed unmatched. The CDR3 has 11 residues. CDR1 is MNHEY, CDR2 SVGEGT, per germline. CDR3 bases: TGTGCCAGCAGTTCACAGGGGGAAGCTTTCTTT. The encoded protein is CASSSQGEAFF.

The genes are TRBV4-1 and TRBJ1-3; D is unresolved. Between the trimmed V and J ends, which lost 2 bases and 0 bases, there was a span of 8 bases. Germline-derived CDR1 and CDR2 are MGHRA and YSYEKL. The CDR3 runs 15 residues. CDR3 coding DNA: TGCGCCAGCAGCCAAACCGTTTTCTCTGGAAACACCATATATTTT. It encodes CASSQTVFSGNTIYF.

The V call is TRBV6-6, the J call TRBJ2-7, with 7 bases that match TRBD1. CDR3 length: 15 amino acids. V was pared by 2 bases and J by 2 bases, with 6 bases of the junction left unmatched. Per germline, CDR1 MNHNY and CDR2 SVGAGI (reference sequence). As DNA, the CDR3 is TGTGCCAGCAGTTACGATGGAAGGGGGCCCTACGAGCAGTACTTC. This translates into CASSYDGRGPYEQYF.

V is TRBV11-2 and J is TRBJ1-2, with 8 positions matching TRBD1. The V gene's germline CDR1 is SGHAT and CDR2 FQNNGV. Trimming cost V 5 bases and J 3 bases; bases outside gene matches: 5. This CDR3 has 14 amino acids. The CDR3 loop is CASSQQGAYYGYTF. CDR3 sequence (DNA): TGTGCCAGCAGCCAGCAGGGGGCGTACTATGGCTACACCTTC.

The chain carries TRBV10-3 and TRBJ1-6; D possibly corresponds to TRBD1 (5 bases). The CDR3 covers 15 residues. CDR1 and CDR2 from the germline V gene are ENHRY and SYGVKD. Trimming cost V 0 bases and J 9 bases, with 12 bases left between them. The CDR3, as DNA: TGTGCCATCAGTGAGTCGGCGGGGGGTGTTTCACCCCTCCACTTT. Its protein is CAISESAGGVSPLHF.

This chain joins TRBV29-1 and TRBJ2-7; tentatively, D is TRBD1 (6 bases). Per germline, CDR1 SQVTM and CDR2 ANQGSEA. CDR3 size: 13 residues. The V and J ends lost 4 bases and 4 bases respectively, with 14 bases between them. The CDR3, as DNA: TGCAGCGTTGGGGGCAGGGGCCTGTACGAGCAGTACTTC. It codes for CSVGGRGLYEQYF.

V and J are TRBV18 and TRBJ2-5; 7 nucleotides line up with TRBD1. Losses at the gene ends were 4 bases for V and 5 bases for J; bases not matched to a gene: 10. Per the germline V gene, CDR1 is KGHSH and CDR2 is LQKENI. The CDR3 is 15 amino acids. The CDR3 DNA reads as TGTGCCAGCTCACTCAAAGGGGGCGCTGGGGAGACCCAGTACTTC. Protein sequence: CASSLKGGAGETQYF.

V usage is TRBV18 and J usage is TRBJ2-5; 12 bases line up with TRBD1. CDR1 and CDR2 from the germline V gene are KGHSH and LQKENI. The ends lost 3 bases at V and 5 bases at J; junction bases unmatched: 7. There are 16 residues in the CDR3. The CDR3 DNA follows: TGTGCCAGCTCACCGCGAGGGACAGGGGGCGTGGAGACCCAGTACTTC. This encodes CASSPRGTGGVETQYF. The whole variable domain, filled in from reference TRBV18 and TRBJ2-5, reads NAGVMQNPRHLVRRRGQEARLRCSPMKGHSHVYWYRQLPEEGLKFMVYLQKENIIDESGMPKERFSAEFPKEGPSILRIQQVVRGDSAAYFCASSPRGTGGVETQYFGPGTRLLVL.

The CDR3 spells CASSAHMNTEAFF. Here the CDR3 DNA reads TGTGCCAGCAGCGCTCACATGAACACTGAAGCTTTCTTT. The chain couples TRBV9 to TRBJ1-1, with no clear D. From germline, CDR1 is SGDLS and CDR2 YYNGEE. The CDR3 runs 13 residues. V dropped 3 bases and J dropped 0 bases, with 6 bases sitting between them.

CDR3 protein: CASSLAGQTQYF. The CDR3 DNA sequence: TGTGCCAGCAGTTTAGCCGGGCAGACCCAGTACTTC. The V call is TRBV12-3 or TRBV12-4, the J call TRBJ2-5; D gene uncertain. V lost 0 bases, J lost 6 bases, and 5 bases lay in between. This CDR3 has 12 residues.

The chain joins TRBV14 to TRBJ1-1; 8 bases match TRBD1. The ends lost 4 bases at V and 6 bases at J; junction bases unmatched: 1. The length of the CDR3 is 12 residues. Germline V gene lookup returns CDR1 SGHDN and CDR2 FVKESK. Here the CDR3 reads CASSPGGPEAFF. CDR3 DNA: TGTGCCAGCAGCCCAGGGGGCCCTGAAGCTTTCTTT.

The CDR3 DNA is TGTGCCAGCAGCCAAGATCTTGGCAGGGGCTCGGATACGCAGTATTTT. It specifies CASSQDLGRGSDTQYF. The chain carries TRBV4-2 and TRBJ2-3; TRBD1 might be the D (6 bases). V was pared by 0 bases and J by 6 bases, with 16 bases between. The CDR3 runs to 16 residues. Per the germline V gene, CDR1 is LGHNA and CDR2 is YNFKEQ.

J is TRBJ1-2 and V is TRBV5-1; a possible D gene is TRBD1 (5 bases). Looked up from germline, CDR1 is SGHRS and CDR2 is YFSETQ. V was pared by 0 bases and J by 6 bases, with 12 bases between. The CDR3 runs to 14 residues. CDR3 protein: CASSLVGQLDGYTF. In nucleotides, the CDR3 is TGCGCCAGCAGCTTGGTTGGACAACTCGATGGCTACACCTTC.

This chain joins TRBV5-1 and TRBJ2-5, with TRBD1 matching 10 bases. J was trimmed by 5 bases and V by 4 bases; bases with no gene match: 11. CDR3 length equals 16 residues. Germline V gene data show CDR1 as SGHRS and CDR2 as YFSETQ. The CDR3 is CASSQGQGGPRETQYF. The CDR3 nucleotides read TGCGCCAGCAGCCAAGGACAGGGGGGTCCTCGGGAGACCCAGTACTTC.

The chain has TRBV14 and TRBJ2-1; D gene unclear. CDR1 and CDR2 from the germline V gene are SGHDN and FVKESK. The CDR3 contains 13 residues. Trimming removed 4 bases from V and 10 bases from J, with 14 bases in between. The chain's CDR3 is CASSLHDRSEQFF. In nucleotides, the CDR3 is TGTGCCAGCAGCCTCCACGACCGGTCGGAGCAGTTCTTC.

The chain combines TRBV7-3 with TRBJ2-7, with 11 bases fitting TRBD2. This CDR3 has 14 amino acids. J gave up 6 bases and V 2 bases, and 3 bases lay outside the gene matches. CDR1 is SGHTA and CDR2 is FQGTGA in the germline V gene. Here the CDR3 reads CASSLGLAGGEQYF. The CDR3 DNA is TGTGCCAGCAGCTTAGGACTAGCGGGTGGCGAGCAGTACTTC.

This clone was detected once. This chain links TRBV18 with TRBJ1-1, with 9 bases identical to TRBD1. This CDR3 comprises 15 residues. The trim removed 3 bases at V and 1 base at J, leaving 3 bases unmatched. Germline V CDR1 and CDR2: KGHSH, LQKENI. In DNA, the CDR3 is TGTGCCAGCTCACCCAGGGGACAGGGGAACACTGAAGCTTTCTTT. Translated: CASSPRGQGNTEAFF.